This is a list of T cell receptor beta chains from one sample in a study of T cell repertoires in cytomegalovirus infection. TCRdb itself ran the reads through MiXCR, one entry per CDR3 protein. The repertoire holds hundreds of thousands of distinct CDR3 sequences, with 9.6% as singletons. The sequenced sample was PBMCs. Receptors were obtained from a human donor in good health (CMV status not recorded). Some clones in this sample may be carry-over from other donors' samples. CDR3s include the opening cysteine and the closing phenylalanine or tryptophan. A D gene is named only where the DNA matches it firmly. The listing skips clone size in some rows; elsewhere it reads once, few, many or a size class.

size	D	V	J	DNA	CDR3
many	TRBD2	TRBV13	TRBJ2-1	TGTGCCAGCAGCTCAAGGACTAGCGGGGGACCATACTCCTACAATGAGCAGTTCTTC	CASSSRTSGGPYSYNEQFF
-	-	TRBV19	TRBJ1-1	TGTGCCAGTAGTATAGAGAGGGGCACTGAAGCTTTCTTT	CASSIERGTEAFF
many	-	TRBV12-3/TRBV12-4	TRBJ1-2	TGTGCCAGCAGTTTATCAGGTTATAACTATGGCTACACCTTC	CASSLSGYNYGYTF
many	TRBD1	TRBV29-1	TRBJ1-5	TGCAGCGCGGGACAGGGGGGGAGCAATCAGCCCCAGCATTTT	CSAGQGGSNQPQHF
many	-	TRBV12-3/TRBV12-4	TRBJ2-2	TGTGCCAGCAGCCTAGGACCGCTCACCGGGGAGCTGTTTTTT	CASSLGPLTGELFF
-	TRBD1	TRBV28	TRBJ1-5	TGTGCCAGCAGTTTGCGACAGGGGGTTCAGCCCCAGCATTTT	CASSLRQGVQPQHF
many	TRBD1	TRBV12-3/TRBV12-4	TRBJ2-1	TGTGCCAGCAGTTCCCGGGACAGTTCCGATGAGCAGTTCTTC	CASSSRDSSDEQFF
few	TRBD1	TRBV5-4	TRBJ1-1	TGTGCCAGCAGCGCGGCGACAGGGGCGAACACTGAAGCTTTCTTT	CASSAATGANTEAFF
many	-	TRBV7-2	TRBJ1-2	TGTGCCAGCAGCTTAGAGCCTGGTAACTATGGCTACACCTTC	CASSLEPGNYGYTF
-	-	TRBV2	TRBJ2-5	TGTGCCAGCAACCCGAGGGGGACCCAGTACTTC	CASNPRGTQYF
many	-	TRBV20-1	TRBJ2-3	TGCAGTGCTAGTGGGGGGTTGGGCCGCACAGATACGCAGTATTTT	CSASGGLGRTDTQYF
many	TRBD1	TRBV5-6	TRBJ2-2	TGTGCCAGCAGCTTTTGGGGACAGACGAACACCGGGGAGCTGTTTTTT	CASSFWGQTNTGELFF
-	-	TRBV28	TRBJ2-5	TGTGCCAGCAGTTTCAGTCCGGGTGGGGAGACCCAGTACTTC	CASSFSPGGETQYF
-	TRBD2	TRBV28	TRBJ2-7	TGTGCCAGCAGTTGGGGGGGATCGATGTACGAGCAGTACTTC	CASSWGGSMYEQYF
-	TRBD1	TRBV29-1	TRBJ1-1	TGCAGCGTGGCCGGGACAGTGAACACTGAAGCTTTCTTT	CSVAGTVNTEAFF
-	-	TRBV28	TRBJ1-2	TGTGCCAGCAGCCTAGATCAAGATGGCTACACCTTC	CASSLDQDGYTF
many	TRBD1	TRBV12-3/TRBV12-4	TRBJ1-1	TGTGCCAGCACTCTACAGGGGATCACTGAAGCTTTCTTT	CASTLQGITEAFF
many	-	TRBV6-6	TRBJ2-5	TGTGCCAGCAGTTACTCGGGACTGCCGGGAGAGACCCAGTACTTC	CASSYSGLPGETQYF
many	-	TRBV7-2	TRBJ2-2	TGTGCCAGCAGCTTCAAGCGAAACACCGGGGAGCTGTTTTTT	CASSFKRNTGELFF
many	TRBD1	TRBV7-8	TRBJ2-6	TGTGCCAGCAGCTCCCCGTCCTTCAGGGGGCGGAGCTCTGGGGCCAACGTCCTGACTTTC	CASSSPSFRGRSSGANVLTF
many	TRBD1	TRBV20-1	TRBJ1-4	TGCAGTGCTAGAGCGACAGGGGGCGGTAATGAAAAACTGTTTTTT	CSARATGGGNEKLFF
many	-	TRBV14	TRBJ2-3	TGTGCCAGCAGCCAAGGCACCCCCGCCCGGCATACGCAGTATTTT	CASSQGTPARHTQYF
many	TRBD1	TRBV11-3	TRBJ2-7	TGTGCCAGCAGCTTAGGGCGGGACACCGGGACAGGGGCCTACGAGCAGTACTTC	CASSLGRDTGTGAYEQYF
many	TRBD1	TRBV20-1	TRBJ1-1	TGCAGTGCTAGTGGGGGACAGGGGGCGCCGCGGAACACTGAAGCTTTCTTT	CSASGGQGAPRNTEAFF
many	-	TRBV7-9	TRBJ1-5	TGTGCCAGCAGCTTAGGTTCCTCGGGGGGCGCACGTAGCAATCAGCCCCAGCATTTT	CASSLGSSGGARSNQPQHF
many	TRBD1	TRBV29-1	TRBJ1-1	TGCAGCGTTGCCCCAGGGGGCCAAAACACTGAAGCTTTCTTT	CSVAPGGQNTEAFF
many	-	TRBV4-3	TRBJ1-5	TGCGCCAGCAGCCAAGATTACGAGGGCAATCAGCCCCAGCATTTT	CASSQDYEGNQPQHF
few	-	TRBV10-3	TRBJ2-5	TGTGCCATCAGTGAGTCGTATGAAGAGCCCCAGTACTTC	CAISESYEEPQYF
medium-sized	-	TRBV7-2	TRBJ2-1	TGTGCCAGCAGCATCGGTTGGACTAATGAGCAGTTCTTC	CASSIGWTNEQFF
many	TRBD2	TRBV12-3/TRBV12-4	TRBJ2-1	TGTGCCAGCAGTTTTGAGTGGCTAGCGGGGCGAGATGAACAGGGGTACAATGAGCAGTTCTTC	CASSFEWLAGRDEQGYNEQFF
many	-	TRBV7-6	TRBJ2-2	TGTGCCAGCAGTCCTCCGGGGTATGGGGTCACCGGGGAGCTGTTTTTT	CASSPPGYGVTGELFF
-	-	TRBV28	TRBJ1-2	TGTGCCAGCAGTTTGAACATTCGTGGGGGCGAAAATGGCTACACCTTC	CASSLNIRGGENGYTF
once	-	TRBV28	TRBJ1-1	TGTGCCAGCAGTTTCAGGGCCCTGAACACTGAAGCTTTCTTT	CASSFRALNTEAFF
-	-	TRBV14	TRBJ1-3	TGTGCCAGCAGCCGGCAGGGTATCTCTGGAAACACCATATATTTT	CASSRQGISGNTIYF
many	TRBD1	TRBV19	TRBJ2-2	TGTGCCAGTAGTATGCGGACAGGGTTATTCACCGGGGAGCTGTTTTTT	CASSMRTGLFTGELFF
-	TRBD1	TRBV20-1	TRBJ2-3	TGCAGTGCAGGGACAGTCACAGATACGCAGTATTTT	CSAGTVTDTQYF
many	-	TRBV29-1	TRBJ1-2	TGCAGCGTCTTTACAGGGACCTATGGCTACACCTTC	CSVFTGTYGYTF
-	-	TRBV5-1	TRBJ1-3	TGCGCCAGCAGCACGACACCATACTCTGGAAACACCATATATTTT	CASSTTPYSGNTIYF
many	-	TRBV20-1	TRBJ2-4	TGCAGTGTGGTCGGCCAGGGAATACCGCGTTCCAAAAACATTCAGTACTTC	CSVVGQGIPRSKNIQYF
many	-	TRBV7-2	TRBJ1-2	TGTGCCGACCAGGGCCCAGCTAACTATGGCTACACCTTC	CADQGPANYGYTF
many	-	TRBV19	TRBJ2-5	TGTGCCAGTAGGAAAACAGGGATCACAGAGACCCAGTACTTC	CASRKTGITETQYF
many	TRBD2	TRBV7-2	TRBJ2-3	TGTGCCAGCAGCTTAGTCCCAGCGGGGGTAAAAGATACGCAGTATTTT	CASSLVPAGVKDTQYF
many	TRBD1	TRBV5-6	TRBJ1-5	TGTGCCAGCAGCTTGACAGGGGCCAGCCAGCCCCAGCATTTT	CASSLTGASQPQHF
many	-	TRBV7-9	TRBJ2-1	TGTGCCAGCAGCTTGGAGGGGATCAATGAGCAGTTCTTC	CASSLEGINEQFF
many	-	TRBV2	TRBJ2-7	TGTGCCAGCAGTCGGACAACTTTGACGAGCTCCTACGAGCAGTACTTC	CASSRTTLTSSYEQYF
many	TRBD1	TRBV4-3	TRBJ1-2	TGCGCCAGCAGCCAAGAATACACCCAGGGGGCGCTTGGCTACACCTTC	CASSQEYTQGALGYTF
-	-	TRBV29-1	TRBJ1-2	TGCAGCGTTGGGACGGACTATGGCTACACCTTC	CSVGTDYGYTF
many	-	TRBV7-9	TRBJ2-6	TGTGCCAGCAGCTTCAGGGTAATCCTAACCTCTGGGGCCAACGTCCTGACTTTC	CASSFRVILTSGANVLTF
many	TRBD1	TRBV6-6	TRBJ2-3	TGTGCCAGCACCCTACTTCTAGGGACAGGGCCCACAGATACGCAGTATTTT	CASTLLLGTGPTDTQYF